A selection of T cell receptor beta chains follows, all from one sample in a study of blood T cell repertoires in COVID-19. Clones were sequenced by immunoSEQ multiplex PCR, and TCRdb holds only the in-frame ones, with some missing. The sample lists about 210,000 clones, about 81% occurring once. Sequencing was carried out using PBMCs or T cells enriched from blood (not recorded which). The receptors derive from a middle-aged man who had recovered from COVID-19. Both conserved end residues are part of each CDR3. The D gene is left open where the match is weak. Rows may omit the clone size; those that give it use once, few, many or a size class.

abundance | d_gene | j_gene | v_gene | CDR3nt | CDR3aa
NA | NA | TRBJ1-3 | TRBV14 | TGTGCCAGCAGCTCGCTGCGGCTAAACTCTGGAAACACCATATATTTT | CASSSLRLNSGNTIYF
NA | TRBD2 | TRBJ2-3 | TRBV18 | TGTGCCAGCTCACCAGGAGGTGGACTAGCGGGAGGTTCGACAGATACGCAGTATTTT | CASSPGGGLAGGSTDTQYF
NA | NA | TRBJ1-5 | TRBV7-2 | TGTGCCAGCAGCTTAGCCCCTGAGAAGCCCCAGCATTTT | CASSLAPEKPQHF
NA | NA | TRBJ2-2 | TRBV19 | TGTGCCAGTAGTTCACGGACCGGGGAGCTGTTTTTT | CASSSRTGELFF
NA | TRBD1 | TRBJ1-3 | TRBV18 | TGTGCCAGCTCTCAACAGGGGCAGATACCTGGAAACACCATATATTTT | CASSQQGQIPGNTIYF
NA | NA | TRBJ1-2 | TRBV7-9 | TGTGCCAGCAGTTTAGAGCGCCCGGGTTCCTATGGCTACACCTTC | CASSLERPGSYGYTF
NA | NA | TRBJ1-2 | TRBV3-1/TRBV3-2 | TGTGCCAGCAGCCAATTATTCTATGGCTACACCTTC | CASSQLFYGYTF
NA | TRBD1 | TRBJ2-1 | TRBV7-7 | TGTGCCAGCAGCTTAAATCAGGGGGCGGGCAATGAGCAGTTCTTC | CASSLNQGAGNEQFF
NA | NA | TRBJ1-1 | TRBV5-6 | TGTGCCAGCAGCCGCCGGACAACCATGAACACTGAAGCTTTCTTT | CASSRRTTMNTEAFF
once | NA | TRBJ1-3 | TRBV9 | TGTGCCAGCAGCGTAGACGGGGGTCGAACCATATATTTT | CASSVDGGRTIYF
NA | TRBD1 | TRBJ2-7 | TRBV30 | TGTGCCTGGAGTCCGACAGGGGGCTACGAGCAGTACTTC | CAWSPTGGYEQYF
NA | NA | TRBJ2-6 | TRBV19 | TGTGCCAGTAGTATTTCCTTCGGGGGAGCTGGGGCCAACGTCCTGACTTTC | CASSISFGGAGANVLTF
NA | NA | TRBJ2-7 | TRBV29-1 | TGCAGCGTTGAGAGGGTGGGTAGCTCCTACGAGCAGTACTTC | CSVERVGSSYEQYF
NA | NA | TRBJ1-1 | TRBV19 | TGTGCCAGTAGTACGGCGCGGGAGACGAACACTGAAGCTTTCTTT | CASSTARETNTEAFF
NA | TRBD1 | TRBJ2-7 | TRBV6-1 | TGTGCCAGCAGTGAAGGTGGACAGGGGTCGATGTACGAGCAGTACTTC | CASSEGGQGSMYEQYF
NA | NA | TRBJ1-3 | TRBV5-4 | TGTGCCAGCAGCTTGCAAGCGGGGAGGGGAAACACCATATATTTT | CASSLQAGRGNTIYF
NA | TRBD2 | TRBJ2-1 | TRBV7-2 | TGTGCCAGCAGACTGTTGAATGGGGGACTAGCTGTCTTC | CASRLLNGGLAVF
NA | NA | TRBJ1-2 | TRBV12-5 | TGTGCTAGTGGTTTGGTACAGACCTATGGCTACACCTTC | CASGLVQTYGYTF
NA | NA | TRBJ1-5 | TRBV1 | TGCACCAGCAGCCAAGAAGTAGATAATCAGCCCCAGCATTTT | CTSSQEVDNQPQHF
NA | NA | TRBJ1-3 | TRBV6-5 | TGTGCCAGCAGCTCTAGAAACACCATATATTTT | CASSSRNTIYF
NA | TRBD1 | TRBJ1-5 | TRBV18 | TGTGCCAGCTCATACAGGGGACTCAATCAGCCCCAGCATTTT | CASSYRGLNQPQHF
NA | TRBD1 | TRBJ1-5 | TRBV5-8 | TGTGCCAGCAGCTTGGCCGGACAGGGCTATCAGCCCCAGCATTTT | CASSLAGQGYQPQHF
NA | NA | TRBJ2-1 | TRBV5-1 | TGCGCCAGCAGCTTGATGAGTGATGAGCAGTTCTTC | CASSLMSDEQFF
NA | TRBD2 | TRBJ2-1 | TRBV28 | TGTGCCAGCACCCGACTAGCGGGGAACTACAATGAGCAGTTCTTC | CASTRLAGNYNEQFF
NA | NA | TRBJ2-1 | TRBV7-9 | TGTGCCAGCAGCTTAGAATCCCCGAGGCAGTTCTTC | CASSLESPRQFF
NA | NA | TRBJ2-1 | TRBV6-5 | TGTGCCAGCAGAGGATATACCTACGGCGGCCAGCAGTTCTTC | CASRGYTYGGQQFF
NA | NA | TRBJ2-1 | TRBV24-1 | TGTGCCACCAGTGATCCACTTTACAATGAGCAGTTCTTC | CATSDPLYNEQFF
few | NA | TRBJ1-5 | TRBV4-2 | TGTGCCAGCAGCCAAGATCCAGGAGGAACCAATCAGCCCCAGCATTTT | CASSQDPGGTNQPQHF
NA | TRBD1 | TRBJ1-2 | TRBV2 | TGTGCCAGCAGCCTCAAACGTGACAGGGGCCATGGCTACACCTTC | CASSLKRDRGHGYTF
NA | TRBD1 | TRBJ1-1 | TRBV19 | TGTGCCAGTAGTCTACGGGGACAGGGACCTAACACTGAAGCTTTCTTT | CASSLRGQGPNTEAFF
NA | NA | TRBJ1-1 | TRBV7-3 | TGTGCCAGCAGCTTAATGGGTCAGGTTACTGAAGCTTTCTTT | CASSLMGQVTEAFF
NA | NA | TRBJ2-7 | TRBV9 | TGTGCCAGCAGCGTACTAGGGGCGACCTCCTACGAAGAGCAGTACTTC | CASSVLGATSYEEQYF
NA | NA | TRBJ1-1 | TRBV14 | TGTGCCAGCAGCCAAGCGCGGCTCCTGAGAGGGAACACTGAAGCTTTCTTT | CASSQARLLRGNTEAFF
NA | TRBD1 | TRBJ1-1 | TRBV29-1 | TGCAGCGTACGTGACAGGGGAGGGGCTGAAGCTTTCTTT | CSVRDRGGAEAFF
few | TRBD1 | TRBJ2-7 | TRBV2 | TGTGCCAGCAGTGTAGAGACAGGGGGCTACGAGCAGTACTTC | CASSVETGGYEQYF
once | TRBD1 | TRBJ2-6 | TRBV3-1/TRBV3-2 | TGTGCCAGCAGCCAAGGGCTAGGGCAGGGGGCTGCAGGGGCCAACGTCCTGACTTTC | CASSQGLGQGAAGANVLTF
NA | NA | TRBJ2-1 | TRBV7-2 | TGTGCCAGCAGCTTTCTTTCCCTAGCGAACCTCTGGGATGAGCAGTTCTTC | CASSFLSLANLWDEQFF
NA | TRBD2 | TRBJ2-1 | TRBV7-7 | TGTGCCGTCGACAGGCTAGCGGGAGGCCTGAGCTCCTACAATGAGCAGTTCTTC | CAVDRLAGGLSSYNEQFF
NA | NA | TRBJ2-1 | TRBV7-9 | TGTGCCAGCAGCTTATTCCTCAGGGGCCCCTACAATGAGCAGTTCTTC | CASSLFLRGPYNEQFF
NA | NA | TRBJ1-3 | TRBV7-9 | TGTGCCAGCAGTCCTCAGGGAAACACCATATATTTT | CASSPQGNTIYF
once | TRBD1 | TRBJ1-2 | TRBV19 | TGTGCCAGTACCCCCGACAGGGCCCGTGGCTACACCTTC | CASTPDRARGYTF
NA | NA | TRBJ2-3 | TRBV5-4 | TGTGCCAGCAGCGGTGGGGGGACAGATACGCAGTATTTT | CASSGGGTDTQYF
few | NA | TRBJ2-7 | TRBV19 | TGTGCCAGTTCCAGGGTTTTCTCCTACGAGCAGTACTTC | CASSRVFSYEQYF
NA | TRBD2 | TRBJ2-7 | TRBV6-1 | TGTGCCAGCAGTGGCCAGACTAGCGGGGTGAGCTCCTACGAGCAGTACTTC | CASSGQTSGVSSYEQYF
NA | NA | TRBJ1-5 | TRBV2 | TGTGCCAGCAAGGCACAGGGCCATAGCAATCAGCCCCAGCATTTT | CASKAQGHSNQPQHF
NA | NA | TRBJ1-2 | TRBV4-1 | TGCGCCAGCAGCCGCTATGGGGCCGGCCGGTATGGCTACACCTTC | CASSRYGAGRYGYTF
few | TRBD1 | TRBJ1-6 | TRBV7-9 | TGTGCCAGCAGCTCCACAGGGGATAATTCACCCCTCCACTTT | CASSSTGDNSPLHF
NA | TRBD1 | TRBJ1-2 | TRBV10-3 | TGTGCCATACAGGGGGGGTATGGCTACACCTTC | CAIQGGYGYTF
NA | NA | TRBJ2-1 | TRBV3-1/TRBV3-2 | TGTGCCAGCAGCCAGGGGGGTTCCTACAATGAGCAGTTCTTC | CASSQGGSYNEQFF
few | NA | TRBJ1-2 | TRBV19 | TGTGCCAGTAGTATAAGGAGAAACTATGGCTACACCTTC | CASSIRRNYGYTF
NA | TRBD1 | TRBJ1-5 | TRBV18 | TGTGCCAGCTCACCGGGACAGACCAATCAGCCCCAGCATTTT | CASSPGQTNQPQHF
NA | NA | TRBJ1-4 | TRBV3-1/TRBV3-2 | TGTGCCAGCAGCCAGGGGGCACACGGAACGCGAAAACTGTTTTTT | CASSQGAHGTRKLFF
NA | NA | TRBJ1-2 | TRBV20-1 | TGCAGTGCTCGCAGTAACTATGGCTACACCTTC | CSARSNYGYTF
NA | TRBD2 | TRBJ2-5 | TRBV5-1 | TGCGCCAGCAGCTTGGCACGGGAGGGCCTAGAGACCCAGTACTTC | CASSLAREGLETQYF